This T cell receptor (beta chain) is from a study of T cells in localized non-small cell lung cancer. Notes on the study in general: Multi-region tumor sequencing was not done, so intratumor heterogeneity could not be excluded. Uninvolved adjacent lung showed higher T cell clonality than tumor. Overall survival was longer when the density of T cells in the blood was higher. Among the top 100 tumor clones, a median about 57 appeared in adjacent lung.

Concerning this clone: Its target is unknown.

Libraries were prepared by immunoSEQ multiplex PCR; TCRdb keeps only in-frame clonotypes and omits some of them. The sample has over 20,000 clones, roughly 90% seen once. The receptor was isolated from a female donor older than 55 with stage I lung adenocarcinoma. The sample was peripheral blood, taken before any cancer treatment.

The DNA of the CDR3 is TGTGCCAGTAGTCCCCCCGTGGACAGGGCTAACTATGGCTACACCTTC. Translated, it gives CASSPPVDRANYGYTF. The V and J genes are TRBV19 and TRBJ1-2, with 8 bases aligning to TRBD1. Germline lookup yields CDR1 LNHDA and CDR2 SQIVND (reference sequence). The CDR3 runs 16 residues. Trimming removed 5 bases from V and 0 bases from J; junction bases left unmatched: 8.